A selection of T cell receptor beta chains follows, all from one sample in a study of a mutant IDH1 vaccine in newly diagnosed glioma. Antigens for these TCRs are unknown. Sequenced by immunoSEQ multiplex PCR; TCRdb stores in-frame clones only, minus some. The table shows approximately 60,000 clones, with 75% to 90% occurring only once. This specimen was PBMCs, taken from a glioma patient whose treatment included an IDH1 peptide vaccine. These receptors originate from a woman between 50 and 59 years old with glioma. The CDR3 runs from the conserved cysteine through the conserved F or W. The D gene is left open where the match is weak. Expanded clones get a size class; other rows say once, few or many, or leave the size out.

V	J	size	D	DNA	CDR3
TRBV18	TRBJ1-4	NA	NA	TGTGCCAGCTCACCCCGTCCGGGGGAGGTGAATGAAAAACTGTTTTTT	CASSPRPGEVNEKLFF
TRBV6-1	TRBJ1-5	NA	TRBD1	TGTGCCAGCAGTGAAGCGCTTCGGGACAGGCAGCCCCAGCATTTT	CASSEALRDRQPQHF
TRBV6-6	TRBJ1-2	NA	NA	TGTGCCAGCAGTTACTCGGGGGGAGACTTTGGCTACACCTTC	CASSYSGGDFGYTF
TRBV6-5	TRBJ2-1	NA	TRBD1	TGTGCCAGCAGGCGCGGGACAGGGAGGAATGAGCAGTTCTTC	CASRRGTGRNEQFF
TRBV28	TRBJ1-4	few	NA	TGTGCCAGCAGTCCAGACGCCAGGGGAAGATATGCAACTAATGAAAAACTGTTTTTT	CASSPDARGRYATNEKLFF
TRBV5-5	TRBJ2-1	NA	NA	TGTGCCAGCAGCTTAGATCCATTTCCTACCTACAATGAGCAGTTCTTC	CASSLDPFPTYNEQFF
TRBV27	TRBJ2-5	NA	TRBD2	TGTGCCAGCAGTCCCAGACTAGCGGGAGAGACCCAGTACTTC	CASSPRLAGETQYF
TRBV19	TRBJ1-5	NA	TRBD1	TGTGCCAGCAGGACAGGGGGAGGTGGGGGTAGTCAGCCCCAGCATTTT	CASRTGGGGGSQPQHF
TRBV19	TRBJ1-4	NA	NA	TGTGCCAGTAGTGCCAGCGGGTTCGGTGAAAAACTGTTTTTT	CASSASGFGEKLFF
TRBV5-6	TRBJ2-7	once	NA	TGTGCCAGCAGCTTGAGGAGGCAAAAGGACTACGAGCAGTACTTC	CASSLRRQKDYEQYF
TRBV7-3	TRBJ2-2	few	NA	TGTGCCAGCAGGACAGCCGCGAACACCGGGGAGCTGTTTTTT	CASRTAANTGELFF
TRBV6-6	TRBJ1-2	NA	NA	TGTGCCAGCAGTTTGACAGAGACCATCTCGGTCTATGGCTACACCTTC	CASSLTETISVYGYTF
TRBV19	TRBJ1-2	few	NA	TGTGCCAGTAGTTTCGTCTATGGCTACACCTTC	CASSFVYGYTF
TRBV7-2	TRBJ1-1	NA	NA	TGTGCCAGCAGCATCGCGGGGCACTTAGCTGAAGCTTTCTTT	CASSIAGHLAEAFF
TRBV28	TRBJ1-5	NA	NA	TGTGCCAGCAGTTACGACGGAAATCAGCCCCAGCATTTT	CASSYDGNQPQHF
TRBV30	TRBJ1-6	few	TRBD1	TGTGCCTGGACACCGGGACAGGAGATTCCACCCCTCCACTTT	CAWTPGQEIPPLHF
TRBV4-3	TRBJ2-1	NA	NA	TGCGCCAGCAGCCAAGACAATAGTAGGGAGCAGTTCTTC	CASSQDNSREQFF
TRBV5-6	TRBJ1-1	NA	NA	TGTGCCAGCAGCCCCATTCAGAGGAGTTTCACTGAAGCTTTCTTT	CASSPIQRSFTEAFF
TRBV4-2	TRBJ1-3	few	NA	TGTGCCAGCAGCCAAGAAGCTTTGGGGGGAGCTGGAAACACCATATATTTT	CASSQEALGGAGNTIYF
TRBV5-1	TRBJ1-1	NA	NA	TGCGCCAGCAGCCCTACCGCCGGCAAGCGGATGAACACTGAAGCTTTCTTT	CASSPTAGKRMNTEAFF
TRBV7-9	TRBJ1-2	NA	NA	TGTGCCAGCAGCTTAGAGACTTTGGCCTATGGCTACACCTTC	CASSLETLAYGYTF
TRBV7-9	TRBJ1-2	once	TRBD1	TGTGCCAGCAGCTTAGGCAGGGGGGATGGCTACACCTTC	CASSLGRGDGYTF
TRBV5-4	TRBJ2-2	NA	NA	TGTGCCAGCAGCTTGGCGGGGGTCAACACCGGGGAGCTGTTTTTT	CASSLAGVNTGELFF
TRBV7-7	TRBJ1-3	once	NA	TGTGCTAGCAGCTTAGGGCTGCACTCTGGAAACACCATATATTTT	CASSLGLHSGNTIYF
TRBV5-6	TRBJ2-5	NA	TRBD2	TGTGCCTTAAGCTGGGGGGGGTCCCAAGAGACCCAGTACTTC	CALSWGGSQETQYF
TRBV29-1	TRBJ2-2	NA	NA	TGCAGCGTTTTCTCCTGGGGGGGGCCCACCGGGGAGCTGTTTTTT	CSVFSWGGPTGELFF
TRBV28	TRBJ1-5	NA	NA	TGTGCCAGCAGTTCACAGGGTAGCAATCAGCCCCAGCATTTT	CASSSQGSNQPQHF
TRBV2	TRBJ1-2	NA	NA	TGTGCCAGCAGTGACACGGGGAATGGCTACACCTTC	CASSDTGNGYTF
TRBV7-3	TRBJ1-6	few	TRBD1	TGTGCCAGCAGCGAACGGGGACAGGGACATTCACCCCTCCACTTT	CASSERGQGHSPLHF
TRBV29-1	TRBJ1-4	NA	NA	TGCAGCGTTGAAGGGACAGCAACTAATGAAAAACTGTTTTTT	CSVEGTATNEKLFF
TRBV7-9	TRBJ1-2	once	NA	TGTGCCAGCAGCTTGATTTCACGGGGGGATAAACTCTATGGCTACACCTTC	CASSLISRGDKLYGYTF
TRBV6-5	TRBJ2-3	NA	NA	TGTGCCAGTTCTATGGGGGCCAGCACAGATACGCAGTATTTT	CASSMGASTDTQYF
TRBV4-2	TRBJ1-2	NA	NA	TGTGCCAGCAGCCAAGTTCAGGGAAGCGGCTACACCTTC	CASSQVQGSGYTF
TRBV9	TRBJ2-1	NA	TRBD1	TGTGCCAGCAGCTCTGCAGGGGGTTCCTACAATGAGCAGTTCTTC	CASSSAGGSYNEQFF
TRBV6-6	TRBJ1-1	NA	NA	TGTGCCAGCAGGGGAAGGTCGGACACTGAAGCTTTCTTT	CASRGRSDTEAFF
TRBV18	TRBJ1-1	NA	NA	TGTGCCAGCTCCCAAGCCCTGAACACTGAAGCTTTCTTT	CASSQALNTEAFF
TRBV11-2	TRBJ2-2	NA	TRBD2	TGTGCCAGCAGCCTACGCCTAGCGGGGGGTAGTAAATCCGGGGAGCTGTTTTTT	CASSLRLAGGSKSGELFF
TRBV5-1	TRBJ1-1	NA	TRBD1	TGCGCCAGCAGTAAGACAGGGGTCACTGAAGCTTTCTTT	CASSKTGVTEAFF
TRBV5-1	TRBJ1-1	NA	NA	TGCGCCAGCAGCTTGGCCGCGTCAGCGAACACTGAAGCTTTCTTT	CASSLAASANTEAFF
TRBV25-1	TRBJ2-1	NA	NA	TGTGCCAGCAGTGAATTGGAGGGGATGGGATGGAATGAGCAGTTCTTC	CASSELEGMGWNEQFF
TRBV7-2	TRBJ1-2	NA	NA	TGTGCCAGCAGCTTCCCGTCCTCGCGTGGGGTCCTTTCTAACTATGGCTACACCTTC	CASSFPSSRGVLSNYGYTF
TRBV7-8	TRBJ2-1	NA	NA	TGTGCCAGCAGCTTAACGGGGAATGAGCAGTTCTTC	CASSLTGNEQFF
TRBV2	TRBJ1-5	NA	NA	TGTGCCAGCAGTCGATGGACAGGCAATCAGCCCCAGCATTTT	CASSRWTGNQPQHF
TRBV5-6	TRBJ1-5	once	TRBD1	TGTGCCAGCAGCGGGGGACAGGAGAATCAGCCCCAGCATTTT	CASSGGQENQPQHF
TRBV6-5	TRBJ2-7	NA	NA	TGTGCCAGCAGTTACGAAGGGGCAGGGACGACCTACGAGCAGTACTTC	CASSYEGAGTTYEQYF
TRBV2	TRBJ2-3	NA	NA	TGTGCCAGCATGCGGGGCACAGATACGCAGTATTTT	CASMRGTDTQYF
TRBV5-4	TRBJ1-5	once	TRBD1	TGTGCCAGCAGTCCTACCCCGGACAGGGGTTATCAGCCCCAGCATTTT	CASSPTPDRGYQPQHF
TRBV27	TRBJ2-4	NA	NA	TGTGCCAGCAGTTTGAGGGAGGTGGGTATTCAGTACTTC	CASSLREVGIQYF
TRBV15	TRBJ1-3	NA	TRBD1	TGTGCCACCAGCAGGGGGAGACAGGGGGCAGCCGAAGGTGGAAACACCATATATTTT	CATSRGRQGAAEGGNTIYF
TRBV6-1	TRBJ1-3	NA	TRBD1	TGTGCCAGCAGTGAGGGGGGGACAGGCGGAAACACCATATATTTT	CASSEGGTGGNTIYF
TRBV7-9	TRBJ1-4	NA	NA	TGTGCCAGCAGCTTGAGATCCTCAACTAATGAAAAACTGTTTTTT	CASSLRSSTNEKLFF
TRBV27	TRBJ1-5	NA	NA	TGTGCCAGCAGCCCAGATTGGGGGGGCAATCAGCCCCAGCATTTT	CASSPDWGGNQPQHF
TRBV6-5	TRBJ2-7	once	TRBD2	TGTGCCAGCAGTCCTTCCGGGGGGGACCACGAGCAGTACTTC	CASSPSGGDHEQYF
TRBV5-4	TRBJ1-3	NA	NA	TGTGCCAGCAGCTTGGGAGGGGCCTCCGGAAACACCATATATTTT	CASSLGGASGNTIYF
TRBV6-4	TRBJ2-7	NA	TRBD1	TGTGCCAGCAGTGACTCGGGACAGGCGGGCGAGCAGTACTTC	CASSDSGQAGEQYF
TRBV27	TRBJ1-2	NA	NA	TGTGCCAGCACCCCGAGGGGCGGGGCCTATGGCTACACCTTC	CASTPRGGAYGYTF
TRBV5-1	TRBJ1-1	NA	TRBD1	TGCGCCAGCAGCGGGACAGGGCCCCGGAACACTGAAGCTTTCTTT	CASSGTGPRNTEAFF
TRBV13	TRBJ1-2	NA	TRBD1	TGTGCCAGCAGCTTAGTCCGACAGGGCTTGCGATATGGCTACACCTTC	CASSLVRQGLRYGYTF
TRBV19	TRBJ2-7	NA	TRBD1	TGTGCCAGTAGACAAGAGACAGGGATCAAGCAGTACTTC	CASRQETGIKQYF